This TCR beta chain was identified in a study of CD8+ T cells in alopecia areata. The treatment denotes: oral pan-JAK inhibitor, 5-10 mg twice daily. Isolated RNA was reverse transcribed into cDNA used as the sequencing template. The protocol was immunoSEQ multiplex PCR, while the TCRdb copy is restricted to in-frame clones and leaves out a portion. The repertoire consists of 200,000 to 250,000 clones, with 64% occurring once and the leading ten covering 4% to 4.5%. Study results and caveats: Across lesional scalp, and particularly alopecia totalis/universalis, clonality surpassed that of normal scalp. Scalp clonality and expanded CD8+ clones among the top 100 fell significantly with tofacitinib. Normal skin contains resident alphabeta T cells, and these are also sequenced in scalp samples.

Losses at the gene ends were 0 bases for V and 10 bases for J; bases not matched to a gene: 14. The germline gives CDR1 SGHRS, CDR2 YFSETQ. CDR3 size: 17 residues. This clone was observed a few times. Antigen: not known. Here the sequenced sample was CD4+ T cells sorted from blood, taken at week 4, from a patient treated with tofacitinib. This TCR was recovered from a human donor with alopecia areata. The genes are TRBV5-1 and TRBJ2-1; 9 bases line up with TRBD2. Here the CDR3 reads CASSLEVLAGGPSEQFF. The CDR3 DNA is TGCGCCAGCAGCTTGGAGGTTCTGGCGGGGGGGCCATCGGAGCAGTTCTTC.